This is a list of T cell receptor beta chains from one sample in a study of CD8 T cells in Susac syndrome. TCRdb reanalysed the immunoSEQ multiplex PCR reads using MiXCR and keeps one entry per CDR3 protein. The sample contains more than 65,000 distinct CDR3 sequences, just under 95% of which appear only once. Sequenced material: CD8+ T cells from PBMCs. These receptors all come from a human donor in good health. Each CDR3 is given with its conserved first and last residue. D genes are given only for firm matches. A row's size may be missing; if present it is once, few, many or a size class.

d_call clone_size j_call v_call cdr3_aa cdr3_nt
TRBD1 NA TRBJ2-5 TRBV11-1 CASSRGTGGRETQYF TGTGCCAGCAGCCGAGGGACAGGGGGCCGGGAGACCCAGTACTTC
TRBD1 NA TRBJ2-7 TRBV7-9 CASSPGTGALGEQYF TGTGCCAGCAGCCCAGGGACAGGAGCCCTGGGGGAGCAGTACTTC
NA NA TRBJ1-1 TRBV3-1 CASSQQFLNTEAFF TGTGCCAGCAGCCAGCAATTTCTGAACACTGAAGCTTTCTTT
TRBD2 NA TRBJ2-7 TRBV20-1 CSARGLAEIYEQYF TGCAGTGCTAGAGGCCTAGCGGAGATTTACGAGCAGTACTTC
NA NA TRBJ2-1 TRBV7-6 CASSFLRDNQPGHEQFF TGTGCCAGCAGCTTTCTCCGGGACAACCAGCCGGGACATGAGCAGTTCTTC
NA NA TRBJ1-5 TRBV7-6 CASSLGDEGPQHF TGTGCCAGCAGCTTAGGGGACGAAGGACCCCAGCATTTT
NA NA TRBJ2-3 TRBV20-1 CSATTSPKTDTQYF TGCAGTGCTACTACTAGCCCCAAAACAGATACGCAGTATTTT
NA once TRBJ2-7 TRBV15 CATRQGGEQYF TGTGCCACCAGACAGGGTGGCGAGCAGTACTTC
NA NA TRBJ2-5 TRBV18 CASSRLGVETQYF TGTGCCAGCTCGAGACTCGGCGTAGAGACCCAGTACTTC
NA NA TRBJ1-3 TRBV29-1 CSVDGRGSGNTIYF TGCAGCGTTGACGGACGGGGGAGCGGAAACACCATATATTTT
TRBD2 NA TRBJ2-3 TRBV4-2 CASSQVGRAGDTQYF TGTGCCAGCAGCCAAGTAGGAAGAGCGGGGGATACGCAGTATTTT
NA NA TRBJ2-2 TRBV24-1 CATSEATPGTGELFF TGTGCCACCAGTGAAGCGACACCCGGCACCGGGGAGCTGTTTTTT
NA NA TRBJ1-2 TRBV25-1 CASSEQRGRWGYTF TGTGCCAGCAGTGAACAGAGGGGGAGGTGGGGCTACACCTTC
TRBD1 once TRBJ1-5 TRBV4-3 CASSQDRVSSNQPQHF TGCGCCAGCAGCCAGGACAGGGTGTCTAGCAATCAGCCCCAGCATTTT
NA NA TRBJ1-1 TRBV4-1 CASSHPGGAEAFF TGCGCCAGCAGCCATCCGGGGGGGGCTGAAGCTTTCTTT
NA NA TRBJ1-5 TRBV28 CASSPGTLWPQHF TGTGCCAGCAGTCCGGGGACACTGTGGCCCCAGCATTTT
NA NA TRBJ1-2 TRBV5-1 CASSLGRGGYGYTF TGCGCCAGCAGCTTGGGCAGGGGTGGCTATGGCTACACCTTC
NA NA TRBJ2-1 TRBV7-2 CASSFPQAPGTHEQFF TGTGCCAGCAGCTTCCCCCAGGCCCCGGGGACGCATGAGCAGTTCTTC
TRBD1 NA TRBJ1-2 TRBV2 CASRRQGASNYGYTF TGTGCCAGCAGAAGACAGGGGGCGTCAAACTATGGCTACACCTTC
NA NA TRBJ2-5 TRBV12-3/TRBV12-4 CASSSSPPGPRVQETQYF TGTGCCAGCAGTTCCTCTCCTCCGGGACCTAGGGTACAAGAGACCCAGTACTTC
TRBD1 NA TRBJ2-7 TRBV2 CASSGGQGYEQYF TGTGCCAGCAGTGGGGGACAGGGCTACGAGCAGTACTTC
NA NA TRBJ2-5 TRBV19 CASSISRDDETQYF TGTGCCAGTAGTATCAGCAGGGACGACGAGACCCAGTACTTC
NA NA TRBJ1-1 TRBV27 CASSLSGGSGTEAFF TGTGCCAGCAGTTTATCTGGTGGGAGCGGGACTGAAGCTTTCTTT
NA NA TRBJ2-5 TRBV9 CASSVAGVKETQYF TGTGCCAGCAGCGTGGCAGGGGTTAAAGAGACCCAGTACTTC
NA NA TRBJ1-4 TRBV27 CASSGGQSLLF TGTGCCAGCAGTGGAGGACAGAGTCTTCTTTTT
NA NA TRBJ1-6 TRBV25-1 CASSEAGGSYNSPLHF TGTGCCAGCAGTGAAGCCGGAGGCTCCTATAATTCACCCCTCCACTTT
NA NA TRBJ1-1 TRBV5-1 CASTSGVNTEAFF TGCGCCAGCACCTCAGGAGTGAACACTGAAGCTTTCTTT
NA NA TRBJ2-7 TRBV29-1 CSVEEPGFYEQYF TGCAGCGTTGAAGAACCCGGTTTCTACGAGCAGTACTTC
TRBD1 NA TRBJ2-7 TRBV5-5 CASSPGQGRYEQYF TGTGCCAGCAGCCCGGGACAGGGGAGGTACGAGCAGTACTTC
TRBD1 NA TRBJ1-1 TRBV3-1 CASSQEVQQGGEAFF TGTGCCAGCAGCCAAGAAGTTCAGCAGGGGGGTGAAGCTTTCTTT
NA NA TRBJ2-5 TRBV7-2 CASSPAGQTYQETQYF TGTGCCAGCAGCCCGGCGGGGCAGACGTACCAAGAGACCCAGTACTTC
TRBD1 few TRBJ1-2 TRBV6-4 CASSPGQGPYGYTF TGTGCCAGCTCACCGGGACAGGGGCCCTATGGCTACACCTTC
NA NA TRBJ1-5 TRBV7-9 CASSLGGGNQPQHF TGTGCCAGCAGCTTAGGTGGGGGCAATCAGCCCCAGCATTTT
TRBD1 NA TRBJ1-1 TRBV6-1 CASSEGQGANTEAFF TGTGCCAGCAGTGAGGGGCAGGGGGCGAACACTGAAGCTTTCTTT
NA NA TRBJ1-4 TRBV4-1 CASSQDSGSNEKLFF TGCGCCAGCAGCCAAGATTCGGGGTCTAATGAAAAACTGTTTTTT
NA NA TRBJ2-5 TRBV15 CATSGSWQETQYF TGTGCCACCAGCGGCTCGTGGCAAGAGACCCAGTACTTC
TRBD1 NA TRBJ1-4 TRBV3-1 CASSQTGVDEKLFF TGTGCCAGCAGCCAAACAGGGGTCGACGAAAAACTGTTTTTT
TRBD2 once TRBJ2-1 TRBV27 CASSPSSGSGREEQFF TGTGCCAGCAGTCCGTCTAGCGGATCGGGCAGGGAAGAGCAGTTCTTC
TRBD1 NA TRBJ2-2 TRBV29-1 CSALTGEGAGELFF TGCAGCGCCTTGACAGGGGAAGGGGCCGGGGAGCTGTTTTTT
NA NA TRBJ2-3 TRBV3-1 CASSQVFTDTQYF TGTGCCAGCAGCCAAGTATTCACAGATACGCAGTATTTT
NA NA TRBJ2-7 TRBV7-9 CASSSLGEPYEQYF TGTGCCAGCAGCTCCCTGGGGGAGCCCTACGAGCAGTACTTC
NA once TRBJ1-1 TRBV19 CASSSFPDLAMNTEAFF TGTGCCAGTAGTTCCTTCCCGGATCTTGCCATGAACACTGAAGCTTTCTTT
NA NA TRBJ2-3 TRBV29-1 CSVDGASTDTQYF TGCAGCGTCGACGGTGCAAGCACAGATACGCAGTATTTT
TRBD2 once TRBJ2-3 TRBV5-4 CASTGSGGDTDTQYF TGTGCCAGCACCGGTAGCGGGGGGGACACAGATACGCAGTATTTT
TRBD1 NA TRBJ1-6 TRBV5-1 CASSEHRGLGPLHF TGCGCCAGCAGCGAACACAGGGGCCTGGGGCCCCTCCACTTT
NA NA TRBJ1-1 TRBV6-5 CASSFVDGTEAFF TGTGCCAGCAGTTTCGTCGATGGCACTGAAGCTTTCTTT
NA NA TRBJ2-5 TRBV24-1 CATSDPGQVQETQYF TGTGCCACCAGTGATCCCGGGCAAGTCCAGGAGACCCAGTACTTC
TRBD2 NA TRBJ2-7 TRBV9 CASSKLAGDPEQYF TGTGCCAGCAGTAAACTAGCGGGGGATCCCGAGCAGTACTTC
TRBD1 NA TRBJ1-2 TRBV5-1 CASSSWTGENYGYTF TGCGCCAGCAGCTCATGGACAGGGGAGAACTATGGCTACACCTTC
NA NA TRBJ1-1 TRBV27 CASSLLGGGEAFF TGTGCCAGCAGTTTATTAGGGGGGGGTGAAGCTTTCTTT
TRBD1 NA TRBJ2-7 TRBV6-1 CASSDIGQGVYEQYF TGTGCCAGCAGTGATATCGGACAGGGTGTCTACGAGCAGTACTTC
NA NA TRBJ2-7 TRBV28 CASGDQSYEQYF TGTGCCAGCGGGGACCAATCCTACGAGCAGTACTTC
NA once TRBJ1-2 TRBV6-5 CASSYSEGVGYTF TGTGCCAGCAGTTACTCCGAAGGAGTTGGCTACACCTTC
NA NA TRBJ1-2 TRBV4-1 CASSQEAASRVGNYGYTF TGCGCCAGCAGCCAGGAAGCAGCCTCCAGAGTGGGTAACTATGGCTACACCTTC
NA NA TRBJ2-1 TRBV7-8 CASSLRTRTGENEQFF TGTGCCAGCAGCTTACGGACCCGGACGGGAGAAAATGAGCAGTTCTTC
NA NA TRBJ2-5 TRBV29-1 CSVETAPRTQYF TGCAGCGTTGAAACAGCTCCGCGGACCCAGTACTTC
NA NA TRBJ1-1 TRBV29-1 CSVFGGQNTEAFF TGCAGCGTCTTCGGGGGGCAGAACACTGAAGCTTTCTTT
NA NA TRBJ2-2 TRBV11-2 CASSLWGDTGELFF TGTGCCAGCAGCTTATGGGGTGATACCGGGGAGCTGTTTTTT